This is a list of T cell receptor beta chains from one sample in a study of regulatory T cells in long-lasting Graves disease. TCRdb reanalysed the multiplex PCR reads using MiXCR and keeps one entry per CDR3 protein. This sample carries hundreds of thousands of distinct CDR3 sequences, around 21% of them seen once, and the ten largest clones take 7% to 9.5%. Sequencing was performed on peripheral blood mononuclear cells (PBMCs), taken when the disease was refractory, from a patient treated with antithyroid drugs. Source of these receptors: a female donor with Graves disease. Each CDR3 is given with its conserved first and last residue. The D gene is left open where the match is weak. Where a row states a size, it is once, few, many or the class of an expanded clone; other rows omit it.

12 TRBJ2-1 NA TRBV7-9 NA TGTGCCAGCAGCTTAGATAATCGGGGCGGCAACTTC CASSLDNRGGNF
13 TRBJ1-1 many TRBV9 NA TGTGCCAGCAGCGTCTCCCTTAACACTGAAGCTTTCTTT CASSVSLNTEAFF
17 TRBJ2-5 many TRBV15 NA TGTGCCACCAGCGGTAGTGAGGGGATAGTGGCCCAAGAGACCCAGTACTTC CATSGSEGIVAQETQYF
17 TRBJ1-4 many TRBV20-1 NA TGCAGTGCTAGAATCCCGGTGTGGGGGCGCGGTAATGAAAAACTGTTTTTT CSARIPVWGRGNEKLFF
14 TRBJ1-2 NA TRBV5-1 NA TGCGCCAGCAGCTTGGTGCCGGGGTTCTATGGCTACACCTTC CASSLVPGFYGYTF
15 TRBJ2-7 NA TRBV27 TRBD2 TGTGCCAGCAGTTCCCGACTAGCGGGAAGTAACGAGCAGTACTTC CASSSRLAGSNEQYF
18 TRBJ1-5 NA TRBV5-5 TRBD1 TGTGCCAGCAGCCAAGGAATGCTAGGGGGCTCCAACAATCAGCCCCAGCATTTT CASSQGMLGGSNNQPQHF
15 TRBJ2-2 many TRBV6-5 TRBD1 TGTGCCAGCAGCTACAGGGGGCCGAGGACCGGGGAGCTGTTTTTT CASSYRGPRTGELFF
15 TRBJ2-7 many TRBV6-1 TRBD1 TGTGCCAGCAGTGAAAAGACAGGGCCCTTCGGCGAGCAGTACTTC CASSEKTGPFGEQYF
13 TRBJ2-1 NA TRBV11-2 TRBD2 TGTGCCAGCAATTTAGCGGGCGACAATGAGCAGTTCTTC CASNLAGDNEQFF
15 TRBJ2-7 many TRBV12-3/TRBV12-4 NA TGTGCCAGCAGTTTAAATCCCTGGGACGGCTACGAGCAGTACTTC CASSLNPWDGYEQYF
12 TRBJ1-1 NA TRBV29-1 NA TGCAGCGCCGACCCTGGAAACACTGAAGCTTTCTTT CSADPGNTEAFF
17 TRBJ2-5 few TRBV18 NA TGTGCCAGCTCACTAGACCTGACACAACAACACGGGGAGACCCAGTACTTC CASSLDLTQQHGETQYF
13 TRBJ1-1 few TRBV19 NA TGTGCCAGTAGTATGGACACGAACACTGAAGCTTTCTTT CASSMDTNTEAFF
11 TRBJ1-2 NA TRBV28 TRBD1 TGTGCCAACAGTCCAGGGGGTGGCTACACCTTC CANSPGGGYTF
13 TRBJ1-3 NA TRBV24-1 NA TGTGCCACCAAGGCCGCGGGGGGAAACACCATATATTTT CATKAAGGNTIYF
14 TRBJ2-7 many TRBV6-9 TRBD2 TGTGCCAGCAGTTTTGGGGGGGGGGTTTACGAGCAGTACTTC CASSFGGGVYEQYF